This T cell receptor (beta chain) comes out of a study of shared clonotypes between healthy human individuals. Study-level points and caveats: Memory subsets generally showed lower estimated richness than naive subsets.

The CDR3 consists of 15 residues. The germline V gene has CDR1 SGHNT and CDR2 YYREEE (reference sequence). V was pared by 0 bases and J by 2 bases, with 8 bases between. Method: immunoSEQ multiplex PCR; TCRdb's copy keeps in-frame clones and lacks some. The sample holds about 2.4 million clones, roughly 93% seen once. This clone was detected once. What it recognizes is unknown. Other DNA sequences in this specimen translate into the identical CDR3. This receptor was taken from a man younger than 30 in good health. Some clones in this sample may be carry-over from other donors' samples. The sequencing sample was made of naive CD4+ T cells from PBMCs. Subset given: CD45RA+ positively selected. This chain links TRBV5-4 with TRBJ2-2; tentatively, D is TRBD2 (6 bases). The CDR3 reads CASSLAGGNTGELFF. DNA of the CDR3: TGTGCCAGCAGCTTGGCCGGGGGAAACACCGGGGAGCTGTTTTTT. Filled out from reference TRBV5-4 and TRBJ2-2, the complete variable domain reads ETGVTQSPTHLIKTRGQQVTLRCSSQSGHNTVSWYQQALGQGPQFIFQYYREEENGRGNFPPRFSGLQFPNYSSELNVNALELDDSALYLCASSLAGGNTGELFFGEGSRLTVL.